Given below is one T cell receptor beta chain in context. The PCR contained 60 Vbeta and 13 Jbeta primers. Assay: immunoSEQ multiplex PCR; the TCRdb copy retains only in-frame clones and omits some. Of about 160,000 clones listed, roughly 80% are singletons. These data belong to a study of cytomegalovirus exposure and HLA in healthy donors. Healthy bone marrow donors supplied every sample. The CDR3 loop spans 13 amino acids. Germline CDR1 is SGHRS and CDR2 is YFSETQ. The germline V and J ends were trimmed by 2 bases and 7 bases, with 10 bases remaining between them. The V call is TRBV5-1, the J call TRBJ1-5; D is unresolved. What was sequenced was PBMCs. This receptor was taken from a young man in good health and CMV-seronegative. CDR3 coding DNA: TGCGCCAGCAGCTTCGCAACAGACCAGCCCCAGCATTTT. Translated, it gives CASSFATDQPQHF.